The 28 T cell receptor beta chains reported below all come from one sample, sequenced in a study of blood T cell repertoires in COVID-19. Libraries were prepared by immunoSEQ multiplex PCR; TCRdb keeps only in-frame clonotypes and omits some of them. The sample yields some 83,000 clones, roughly four fifths seen once. Specimen: peripheral blood. These receptors all stem from a human donor in a cohort sampled during active COVID-19.

This sequence joins TRBV5-1 and TRBJ1-1; D remains unclear. This CDR3 has 13 residues. Deletions cut 1 base from V and 6 bases from J, with 10 bases between. Germline-derived CDR1 and CDR2 are SGHRS and YFSETQ. DNA for the CDR3: TGCGCCAGCAGCTTGTCGGGTTTGGCTGAAGCTTTCTTT. Protein sequence: CASSLSGLAEAFF.

This chain connects TRBV30 to TRBJ1-6, with D unresolved. The CDR3 is 14 residues long. Trimming stripped 4 bases from V and 0 bases from J, with 7 bases between. Per the germline V gene, CDR1 is GTSNPN and CDR2 is SVGIG (reference sequence). The CDR3 protein is CAWNPGSYNSPLHF. CDR3 sequence (DNA): TGTGCCTGGAATCCGGGCTCCTATAATTCACCCCTCCACTTT.

The CDR3 nucleotides are TGTGCCAGGAAGGACAGGGATGAAAAACTGTTTTTT. Translated, it gives CARKDRDEKLFF. This chain joins TRBV2 and TRBJ1-4, with 8 nucleotides matching TRBD1. The length of the CDR3 is 12 residues. V was clipped by 9 bases and J by 6 bases; unmatched bases: 3. Germline values: CDR1 SNHLY, CDR2 FYNNEI.

The rearrangement joins TRBV4-1 to TRBJ2-3; the match to TRBD1 covers 9 bases. The length of the CDR3 is 16 residues. Germline CDR1 reads MGHRA; CDR2 reads YSYEKL. With 2 bases clipped from V and 4 bases from J, the junction kept 7 bases outside the gene matches. The CDR3 DNA is TGCGCCAGCAGCCAATCCGGGACAGGGTTCGCAGATACGCAGTATTTT. It specifies CASSQSGTGFADTQYF.

The chain combines TRBV4-2 with TRBJ2-3; no clear D. From germline, CDR1 is LGHNA and CDR2 YNFKEQ. V shed 0 bases and J shed 3 bases, with 7 bases lying between them. The CDR3 extends over 14 amino acids. CDR3 in amino acids: CASSQDLQTDTQYF. The CDR3 bases are TGTGCCAGCAGCCAAGATTTACAAACAGATACGCAGTATTTT.

CDR3 region: CSVSRGTGNTIYF. CDR3 in DNA: TGCAGCGTTTCCAGGGGCACTGGAAACACCATATATTTT. The chain links TRBV29-1 to TRBJ1-3; a possible D gene is TRBD1 (6 bases). The CDR3 is made up of 13 amino acids. CDR1 SQVTM and CDR2 ANQGSEA come from the germline V gene. V dropped 5 bases and J dropped 2 bases, with 10 bases sitting between them.

The chain has TRBV11-3 and TRBJ2-1; 7 nucleotides align to TRBD2. CDR3 length: 15 residues. V lost 5 bases and J lost 2; bases outside the gene matches: 6. Germline CDR1 SGHNT, CDR2 YENEEA. The CDR3 here is CASSNAGDPYNEQFF. In nucleotides, the CDR3 is TGTGCCAGCAGCAATGCGGGGGACCCCTACAATGAGCAGTTCTTC.

V and J are TRBV27 and TRBJ1-1; 7 bases line up with TRBD1. The CDR3 runs to 14 residues. CDR1 is MNHEY and CDR2 is SMNVEV in the germline V gene (reference sequence). V gave up 3 bases and J gave up 4 bases; unmatched junction bases: 5. The CDR3 loop reads CASSLSHRGTEAFF. CDR3 bases: TGTGCCAGCAGTTTGTCCCACAGGGGCACTGAAGCTTTCTTT.

This clone was observed a handful of times. The rearrangement joins TRBV19 to TRBJ1-4; 8 bases map to TRBD1. CDR1 is LNHDA and CDR2 is SQIVND in the germline V gene (reference sequence). The CDR3 length is 14 residues. V lost 7 bases to trimming and J lost 7 bases; unmatched junction nucleotides: 8. Here the CDR3 DNA reads TGTGCCAGTACCAGGACAGGGACCGCTGAAAAACTGTTTTTT. It specifies CASTRTGTAEKLFF. The full variable domain, rest sourced from reference TRBV19 and TRBJ1-4, is DGGITQSPKYLFRKEGQNVTLSCEQNLNHDAMYWYRQDPGQGLRLIYYSQIVNDFQKGDIAEGYSVSREKKESFPLTVTSAQKNPTAFYLCASTRTGTAEKLFFGSGTQLSVL.

The chain carries TRBV29-1 and TRBJ2-3; D remains ambiguous. Germline V lookup: CDR1 SQVTM, CDR2 ANQGSEA. V was cut by 4 bases and J by 0 bases, with 8 bases left in between. This CDR3 spans 13 amino acids. The CDR3 DNA reads as TGCAGCGTTGTTGGCGGTAGCACAGATACGCAGTATTTT. Amino acid sequence: CSVVGGSTDTQYF.

The chain couples TRBV29-1 to TRBJ1-1; TRBD1 is a possible D gene (6 bases). Germline V gives CDR1 SQVTM, CDR2 ANQGSEA. The CDR3 sequence is 13 residues long. V shed 7 bases and J shed 1 base, with 13 bases lying between them. CDR3 protein: CSARGGPNTEAFF. The CDR3 DNA follows: TGCAGCGCCCGAGGGGGACCGAACACTGAAGCTTTCTTT.

The chain recombines TRBV7-3 with TRBJ1-2, with a possible D match to TRBD1 (5 bases). Germline V gene lookup returns CDR1 SGHTA and CDR2 FQGTGA. The CDR3 is 13 residues long. V lost 4 bases and J lost 7, with 13 bases in between. Here the CDR3 DNA reads TGTGCCAGCAGCTCAGTCTCGGGGGGTGGCTACACCTTC. The encoded protein is CASSSVSGGGYTF.

This clone was detected only a few times. The chain has TRBV30 and TRBJ2-1; maybe TRBD2 (7 bases). V was cut by 3 bases and J by 1 base, with 13 bases left in between. The CDR3 totals 15 residues. Germline V gene lookup returns CDR1 GTSNPN and CDR2 SVGIG (reference sequence). The CDR3 DNA is TGTGCCTGGAGCCTTCGGGGGGCTTCCTACAATGAGCAGTTCTTC. It translates to CAWSLRGASYNEQFF. Looking up the rest from reference TRBV30 and TRBJ2-1 gives the full variable domain: SQTIHQWPATLVQPVGSPLSLECTVEGTSNPNLYWYRQAAGRGLQLLFYSVGIGQISSEVPQNLSASRPQDRQFILSSKKLLLSDSGFYLCAWSLRGASYNEQFFGPGTRLTVL.

The chain couples TRBV19 to TRBJ2-2, with D unclear. CDR3 size: 18 residues. Trimming took off 3 bases at V and 0 bases at J, with 17 bases between the two ends. Germline-derived CDR1 and CDR2 are LNHDA and SQIVND (reference sequence). The CDR3 reads CASSIPTTYTPNTGELFF. CDR3 DNA: TGTGCCAGTAGTATCCCTACTACATACACTCCGAACACCGGGGAGCTGTTTTTT. Full variable domain (missing parts from reference TRBV19 and TRBJ2-2): DGGITQSPKYLFRKEGQNVTLSCEQNLNHDAMYWYRQDPGQGLRLIYYSQIVNDFQKGDIAEGYSVSREKKESFPLTVTSAQKNPTAFYLCASSIPTTYTPNTGELFFGEGSRLTVL.

This chain uses TRBV5-1 with TRBJ2-7; a weak D match, TRBD1 (6 bases). Germline-derived CDR1 and CDR2 are SGHRS and YFSETQ. The CDR3 runs to 13 residues. V lost 1 base, J lost 1 base, and 6 bases lay in between. The chain's CDR3 is CASSLTGSYEQYF. For the CDR3, the DNA is TGCGCCAGCAGCTTGACAGGGTCCTACGAGCAGTACTTC.

This clone has a single count. The chain joins TRBV18 to TRBJ2-7; possibly TRBD1 for D (5 bases). The CDR3 spans 13 residues. V lost 1 base to trimming and J lost 1 base, with 5 bases between them. Looked up from germline, CDR1 is KGHSH and CDR2 is LQKENI. In nucleotides, the CDR3 is TGTGCCAGCTCACCACAGGGGTCCTACGAGCAGTACTTC. Translating it yields CASSPQGSYEQYF.

V gene TRBV27 combines with J gene TRBJ2-5; 8 bases are shared with TRBD1. With V trimmed by 6 bases and J by 5 bases, 8 bases remained unmatched. Germline CDR1 and CDR2: MNHEY and SMNVEV (reference sequence). CDR3 size: 14 residues. The CDR3 sequence: CASRFQGARETQYF. The CDR3 bases are TGTGCCAGCAGATTTCAGGGGGCACGGGAGACCCAGTACTTC.

With respect to this clone: A junction end diverges from the germline sequence, so it may reflect a read error. The chain uses TRBV7-7 and TRBJ2-1, with 8 bases fitting TRBD2. The V gene's germline CDR1 is SSHAT and CDR2 FNYEAQ (reference sequence). The CDR3 is 15 residues long. The CDR3 region is CASSFGGETSNEQFF. The DNA of the CDR3 is TGTGCTAGCAGCTTCGGGGGGGAGACAAGCAATGAGCAGTTCTTC.

V gene TRBV25-1 combines with J gene TRBJ2-5, with D maybe TRBD2 (6 bases). CDR1 and CDR2 (germline): MGHDK, SYGVNS. Trimming took 5 bases from V and 5 from J, leaving 21 bases between them. CDR3 length: 16 amino acids. The CDR3 spells CASSPGLWGSGETQYF. DNA of the CDR3: TGTGCCAGCAGTCCGGGACTGTGGGGGTCTGGGGAGACCCAGTACTTC.

The rearrangement uses TRBV4-1 and TRBJ1-4; 8 nucleotides agree with TRBD1. The CDR3 is 15 amino acids. CDR1 is MGHRA, CDR2 YSYEKL, per germline. Unmatched junction bases numbered 5, after V lost 1 base and J lost 7 bases. CDR3 region: CASSQVPGGIEKLFF. In DNA form, the CDR3 reads TGCGCCAGCAGCCAAGTACCAGGGGGCATTGAAAAACTGTTTTTT.

This CDR3 reads CASSGLAGYNEQFF. The DNA for the CDR3 is TGTGCCAGCAGCGGACTAGCGGGGTACAATGAGCAGTTCTTC. The chain has TRBV2 and TRBJ2-1; 12 bases fit TRBD2. This CDR3 contains 14 residues. V dropped 6 bases and J dropped 4; count of bases not matched to a gene: 1. Germline V gene data show CDR1 as SNHLY and CDR2 as FYNNEI.

The genes are TRBV5-1 and TRBJ2-5, with TRBD2 identical over 7 bases. V lost 0 bases, J lost 3 bases, and 2 bases stayed unmatched. The length of the CDR3 is 14 residues. Germline CDR1 SGHRS, CDR2 YFSETQ. CDR3 nucleotide sequence: TGCGCCAGCAGCTTGGGGGCGGGGGAAGAGACCCAGTACTTC. Amino acids: CASSLGAGEETQYF. The whole variable domain, filled in from reference TRBV5-1 and TRBJ2-5, reads KAGVTQTPRYLIKTRGQQVTLSCSPISGHRSVSWYQQTPGQGLQFLFEYFSETQRNKGNFPGRFSGRQFSNSRSEMNVSTLELGDSALYLCASSLGAGEETQYFGPGTRLLVL.

The chain links TRBV19 to TRBJ1-5; a possible D gene is TRBD1 (5 bases). Germline CDR1 is LNHDA and CDR2 is SQIVND (reference sequence). Trimming cost V 5 bases and J 5 bases, with 10 bases left between them. CDR3 length equals 13 residues. The CDR3 loop reads CASSGAKDQPQHF. CDR3 in DNA: TGTGCCAGTAGTGGGGCGAAAGATCAGCCCCAGCATTTT.

CDR3 sequence reads: CASGTPGANVLTF. DNA for the CDR3: TGTGCCAGCGGGACACCTGGGGCCAACGTCCTGACTTTC. The chain couples TRBV6-5 to TRBJ2-6, with D possibly being TRBD1 (6 bases). The CDR3 loop spans 13 amino acids. Per the germline V gene, CDR1 is MNHEY and CDR2 is SVGAGI. Trimming took off 8 bases at V and 2 bases at J, with 7 bases between the two ends.

The rearrangement links TRBV11-2 to TRBJ2-1; D unresolved. The V end was cut by 2 bases, the J end by 2 bases, with 13 bases between. CDR1 is SGHAT and CDR2 is FQNNGV in the germline V gene. The CDR3 covers 16 residues. The CDR3 DNA follows: TGTGCCAGCAGCTTATTGGCCAGTCCTCCCTACAATGAGCAGTTCTTC. It specifies CASSLLASPPYNEQFF.

V usage is TRBV19 and J usage is TRBJ2-5; D possibly corresponds to TRBD2 (7 bases). CDR3 length: 14 amino acids. CDR1 is LNHDA, CDR2 SQIVND, per germline (reference sequence). Trimming cost V 6 bases and J 3 bases, with 14 bases left between them. The CDR3 coding sequence is TGTGCCAGTAGCGGACTAGGGGGTGAAGAGACCCAGTACTTC. It yields the protein CASSGLGGEETQYF.

V gene TRBV6-2 or TRBV6-3 combines with J gene TRBJ2-3; TRBD2 aligns across 9 bases. Germline CDR1 is MNHEY and CDR2 is SVGEGT. There are 16 residues in the CDR3. The J segment lost 4 bases and the V segment lost 5 bases, leaving 10 bases of the junction unmatched. The CDR3, as DNA: TGTGCCAGCAGTAGACCCCACAGCGGGGGGTCAGATACGCAGTATTTT. The encoded protein is CASSRPHSGGSDTQYF.

The table lists this clone with a count of one. The J gene is TRBJ1-2, the V gene TRBV29-1; D possibly corresponds to TRBD1 (5 bases). CDR1 and CDR2 from the germline V gene are SQVTM and ANQGSEA. The CDR3 has 10 amino acids. The ends were cut back, 3 bases at V and 6 bases at J, with 5 bases in the middle. CDR3 sequence reads: CSVDRDGYTF. For the CDR3, the DNA is TGCAGCGTTGACAGGGATGGCTACACCTTC.